This T cell receptor (beta chain) was found in a study of blood T cell repertoires in COVID-19. Across the study: Researchers got acute and convalescent COVID-19 samples from the United States, Italy and Spain.

The protocol was immunoSEQ multiplex PCR, while the TCRdb copy is restricted to in-frame clones and leaves out a portion. The table shows fewer than 200,000 clones, with roughly 80% occurring only once. The CDR3 loop spans 14 amino acids. V lost 6 bases and J lost 8; bases outside the gene matches: 7. Germline V CDR1 and CDR2: MNHNY, SVGAGI (reference sequence). The chain recombines TRBV6-6 with TRBJ2-2; 9 bases fit TRBD2. The origin of this receptor is a man in his 60s with acute or convalescent COVID-19. Sample: peripheral blood. The DNA of the CDR3 is TGTGCCAGCAGCACCTCTGGACTAGCGGGGGAGCTGTTTTTT. It yields the protein CASSTSGLAGELFF.